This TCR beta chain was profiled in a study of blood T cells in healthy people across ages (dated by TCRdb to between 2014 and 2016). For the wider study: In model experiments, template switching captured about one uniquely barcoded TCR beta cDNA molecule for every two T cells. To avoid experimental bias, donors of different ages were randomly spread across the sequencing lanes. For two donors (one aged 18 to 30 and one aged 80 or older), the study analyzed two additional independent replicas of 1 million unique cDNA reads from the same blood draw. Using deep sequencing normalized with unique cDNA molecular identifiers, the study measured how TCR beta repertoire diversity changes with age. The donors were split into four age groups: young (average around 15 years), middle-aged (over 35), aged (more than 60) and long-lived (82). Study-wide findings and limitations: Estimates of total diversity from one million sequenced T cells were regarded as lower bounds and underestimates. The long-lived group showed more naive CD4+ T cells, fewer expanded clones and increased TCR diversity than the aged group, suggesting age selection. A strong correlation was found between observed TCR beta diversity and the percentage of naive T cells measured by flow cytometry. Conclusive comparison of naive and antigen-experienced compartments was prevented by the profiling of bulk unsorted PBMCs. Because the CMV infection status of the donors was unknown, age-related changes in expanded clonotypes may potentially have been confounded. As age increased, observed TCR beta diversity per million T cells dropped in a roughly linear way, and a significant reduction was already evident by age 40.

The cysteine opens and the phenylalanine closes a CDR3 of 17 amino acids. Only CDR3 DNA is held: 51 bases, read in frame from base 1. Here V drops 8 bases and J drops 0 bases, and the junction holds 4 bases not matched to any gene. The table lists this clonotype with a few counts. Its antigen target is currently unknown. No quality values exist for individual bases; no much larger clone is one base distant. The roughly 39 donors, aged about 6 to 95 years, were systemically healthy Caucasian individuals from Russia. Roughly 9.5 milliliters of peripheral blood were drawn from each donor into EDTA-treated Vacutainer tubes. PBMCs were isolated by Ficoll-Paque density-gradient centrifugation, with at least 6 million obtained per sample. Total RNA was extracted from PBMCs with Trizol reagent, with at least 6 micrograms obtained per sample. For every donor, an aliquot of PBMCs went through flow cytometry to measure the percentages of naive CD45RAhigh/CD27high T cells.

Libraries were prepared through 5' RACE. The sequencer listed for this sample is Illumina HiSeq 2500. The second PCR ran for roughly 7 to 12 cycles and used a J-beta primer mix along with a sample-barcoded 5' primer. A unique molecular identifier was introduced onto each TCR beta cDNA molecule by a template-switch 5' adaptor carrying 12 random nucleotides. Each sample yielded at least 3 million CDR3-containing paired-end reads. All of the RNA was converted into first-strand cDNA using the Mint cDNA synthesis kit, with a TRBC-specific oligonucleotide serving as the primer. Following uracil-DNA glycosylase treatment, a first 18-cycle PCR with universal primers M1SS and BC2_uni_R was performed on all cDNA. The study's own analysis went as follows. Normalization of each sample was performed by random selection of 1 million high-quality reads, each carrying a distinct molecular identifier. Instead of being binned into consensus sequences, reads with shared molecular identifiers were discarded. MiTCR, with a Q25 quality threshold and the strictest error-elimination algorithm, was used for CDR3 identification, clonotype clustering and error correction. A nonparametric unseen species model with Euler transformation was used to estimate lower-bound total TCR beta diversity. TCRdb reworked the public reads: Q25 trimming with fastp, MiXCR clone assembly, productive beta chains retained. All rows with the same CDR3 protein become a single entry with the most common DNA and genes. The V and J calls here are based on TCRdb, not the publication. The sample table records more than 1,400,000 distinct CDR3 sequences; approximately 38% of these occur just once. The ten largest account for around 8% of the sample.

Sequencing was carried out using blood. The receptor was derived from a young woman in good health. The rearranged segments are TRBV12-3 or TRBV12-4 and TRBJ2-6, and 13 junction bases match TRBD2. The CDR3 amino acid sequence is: CASLGLAGNSGANVLTF. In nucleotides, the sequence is TGTGCCAGCCTGGGACTAGCGGGAAACTCTGGGGCCAACGTCCTGACTTTC.